Listed below are T cell receptor beta chains from one sample, sequenced in a study of Ad26.COV2.S vaccination and SARS-CoV-2 variants. The method was immunoSEQ multiplex PCR; TCRdb's version includes in-frame clones alone and lacks a portion of them. The sample includes 320,000 or so clones, 90% of them seen just once. The sample was peripheral blood, taken in a trial of Ad26.COV2.S vaccine versus placebo. The receptors originated from a person aged 18-60 years who received the Ad26.COV2.S COVID-19 vaccine or a placebo. Each CDR3 is given with its conserved first and last residue. A D gene is named only where the DNA matches it firmly. Not all rows give a size; the values are once, few, many and, for expanded clones, a class.

TGTGCCAGCAGGGCGACAGTTAGGAGCTACCCCACCACCTCTGGGGCCAACGTCCTGACTTTC CASRATVRSYPTTSGANVLTF TRBV27 . . TRBJ2-6
TGTGCCAGTAGTATAATGAGACAAAAGAACACTGAAGCTTTCTTT CASSIMRQKNTEAFF TRBV19 . . TRBJ1-1
TGTGCCAGCAGCCAAGCGACAGGGGTAAGATCACCCCTCCACTTT CASSQATGVRSPLHF TRBV3-1/TRBV3-2 . TRBD1 TRBJ1-6
TGTGCCAGTTTGAACTCGGGGGTTTTGAACACTGAAGCTTTCTTT CASLNSGVLNTEAFF TRBV28 . . TRBJ1-1
TGTGCCAGCGCATGGGACCCGGCGTACGGCTACACCTTC CASAWDPAYGYTF TRBV6-5 once . TRBJ1-2
TGTGCCAGCAGTTACGGAGTGGGGCAGTTCTTC CASSYGVGQFF TRBV6-5 . . TRBJ2-1
TGTGCCAGCAGCCAAGATCATGCTAGCGGGAACACAGATACGCAGTATTTT CASSQDHASGNTDTQYF TRBV3-1/TRBV3-2 . TRBD2 TRBJ2-3
TGTGCCAGCAGTAGACAGGGGACAGATACGCAGTATTTT CASSRQGTDTQYF TRBV6-2/TRBV6-3 . TRBD1 TRBJ2-3
TGTGCCACCCGACAGCTAGCGGAATACAATGAGCAGTTCTTC CATRQLAEYNEQFF TRBV19 . TRBD2 TRBJ2-1
TGTGCCAGTAGTTTCCAAGGGGTGGGGAGCAATCAGCCCCAGCATTTT CASSFQGVGSNQPQHF TRBV19 . . TRBJ1-5
TGCAGTGCTAGAGACGGGCGAGGCCTGCACTTT CSARDGRGLHF TRBV20-1 . . TRBJ1-6
TGTGCCAGCAGCTTAGGAACCCTAGGTGGAAACACCATATATTTT CASSLGTLGGNTIYF TRBV13 . . TRBJ1-3
TGTGCCAGCAGTTACTCGGGGACAGCTAACTATGGCTACACCTTC CASSYSGTANYGYTF TRBV6-5 few TRBD1 TRBJ1-2
TGTGCCAGCAGCCACGGGGGCCTATACTCCTTTTCCTATAATTCACCCCTCCACTTT CASSHGGLYSFSYNSPLHF TRBV3-1/TRBV3-2 . . TRBJ1-6
TGTGCCAGCAGCCCCCGGACAGGGGCGTACCTGTTTTTT CASSPRTGAYLFF TRBV7-2 . TRBD1 TRBJ1-4
TGTGCCAGCAGTGAAGGGTCCGGGTCACGGGGCTACACCTTC CASSEGSGSRGYTF TRBV25-1 . . TRBJ1-2
TGCGCCAGCAGCCAAGGGGAAGCGCTGAACTATGGCTACACCTTC CASSQGEALNYGYTF TRBV4-1 . . TRBJ1-2
TGTGCCAGTACATTGCAGGGAACCTCTGGAAACACCATATATTTT CASTLQGTSGNTIYF TRBV6-6 . . TRBJ1-3
TGTGCCAGCAGCTTCGGGACAGGGGCTGTAAATGAACAGTTCTTC CASSFGTGAVNEQFF TRBV7-3 . TRBD1 TRBJ2-1
TGTGCCATCACCAGAGACAGGGAATGGAACACCGGGGAGCTGTTTTTT CAITRDREWNTGELFF TRBV10-3 . TRBD1 TRBJ2-2
TGTGCCAGCAGCCCCGGGACAGGAGACTACGAGCAGTACTTC CASSPGTGDYEQYF TRBV11-2 . TRBD1 TRBJ2-7
TGTGCCAGCAGCCAAGATCCCCTGAGTCGGCCTGATGAGCAGTTCTTC CASSQDPLSRPDEQFF TRBV4-2 . . TRBJ2-1
TGTGCCAGCTCACCACCGATGGGGACAGGGGCGAGGAACACTGAAGCTTTCTTT CASSPPMGTGARNTEAFF TRBV18 many TRBD1 TRBJ1-1
TGCGCCAGCAGCTTATTAGAGGCAGGGCAGGCCGAGCAGTACTTC CASSLLEAGQAEQYF TRBV5-1 . . TRBJ2-7
TGCGCCAGCAGTGAGAGGAGCTCCTACGAGCAGTACTTC CASSERSSYEQYF TRBV10-2 . . TRBJ2-7
TGTGCCAGCAGTTCGACAGGGCGGGTTGGCTACACCTTC CASSSTGRVGYTF TRBV12-3/TRBV12-4 . TRBD1 TRBJ1-2
TGTGCCAGCTCACCCTACCTCACAGATACGCAGTATTTT CASSPYLTDTQYF TRBV18 once . TRBJ2-3
TGTGCCAGCAGTTTATCAGGGTTCGCCGAAGCTTTCTTT CASSLSGFAEAFF TRBV27 . . TRBJ1-1
TGTGCCTGGAGCCCGGGGGGGTCCAAAAACATTCAGTACTTC CAWSPGGSKNIQYF TRBV30 . TRBD2 TRBJ2-4
TGTGCCATCAGTGAGTCGGGCAGCCTCAGAGAGACCCAGTACTTC CAISESGSLRETQYF TRBV10-3 . . TRBJ2-5
TGTGCCAGCAGCTATGACAGGGGCACTGAAGCTTTCTTT CASSYDRGTEAFF TRBV7-6 . TRBD1 TRBJ1-1
TGCGCCAGCAGTGAGTCGTACGGAACGGGTAGCACTGAAGCTTTCTTT CASSESYGTGSTEAFF TRBV10-1 . . TRBJ1-1
TGTGCCAGCAGCTTTCACCCGGGTTCCTTGACCAACGTCCTGACTTTC CASSFHPGSLTNVLTF TRBV11-3 . . TRBJ2-6
TGTGCCAGCAGCTTGTTCGGGTACACTGAAGCTTTCTTT CASSLFGYTEAFF TRBV7-9 . . TRBJ1-1
TGTGCCAGCAGCTTGGCCCGGGGGGCTAGCTATGGCTACACCTTC CASSLARGASYGYTF TRBV5-6 once . TRBJ1-2
TGTGCCAGCAGCGCCCGGACGGAGAGGGTGGAGACCCAGTACTTC CASSARTERVETQYF TRBV7-9 . . TRBJ2-5
TGTGCCAGCAGCCAAGATAGGCGCTACAATGAGCAGTTCTTC CASSQDRRYNEQFF TRBV3-1/TRBV3-2 . . TRBJ2-1
TGTGCCAGCAGCTACCGGACAGGGGGAGCCGCTAACTATGGCTACACCTTC CASSYRTGGAANYGYTF TRBV3-1/TRBV3-2 . TRBD1 TRBJ1-2
TGTGCCAGCAGCTTTGGGGTCACTGAAGCTTTCTTT CASSFGVTEAFF TRBV5-6 . . TRBJ1-1
TGTGCTAGTGGTTTGAGTGGGCACGGCCTCGATGGCTACACCTTC CASGLSGHGLDGYTF TRBV12-5 . . TRBJ1-2
TGTGCCAGCAGCCAAGCTGGAAACACCATATATTTT CASSQAGNTIYF TRBV3-1/TRBV3-2 . . TRBJ1-3
TGTGCCATCAGGGGACAGAATAATCAGCCCCAGCATTTT CAIRGQNNQPQHF TRBV10-3 . TRBD1 TRBJ1-5
TGCGCCAGCAGCCCTGGGACTAGCGGGGGGTACACAGATACGCAGTATTTT CASSPGTSGGYTDTQYF TRBV5-1 . TRBD2 TRBJ2-3
TGCAGCGTTGAAGGGGGGAGAGGACTTCTTCCTAGGAATGAGCAGTTCTTC CSVEGGRGLLPRNEQFF TRBV29-1 . . TRBJ2-1
TGTGCCAGCAGTCCTCAGACTAGCGAGGCAGATACGCAGTATTTT CASSPQTSEADTQYF TRBV28 . TRBD2 TRBJ2-3
TGCAGTGCTAGTAGGCCTCACGGGGGTTATGAGCAGTTCTTC CSASRPHGGYEQFF TRBV20-1 . . TRBJ2-1
TGTGCCAGCAGCTTAAGGGACTGGAAAAACACCGGGGAGCTGTTTTTT CASSLRDWKNTGELFF TRBV11-3 . . TRBJ2-2
TGTGCCAGCAGTGAATACTTGTCTAACCAAGAGACCCAGTACTTC CASSEYLSNQETQYF TRBV25-1 . . TRBJ2-5
TGTGCCAGCAGCCTACTTTTGGGGCCTCGGGAGACCCAGTACTTC CASSLLLGPRETQYF TRBV11-2 . . TRBJ2-5
TGTGCCAGCAGCTTAGGGACAGTCTACGAGCAGTACTTC CASSLGTVYEQYF TRBV11-2 . . TRBJ2-7
TGTGCCAGCAGTTTCCCGAGGGGGGTTAGATTAGTGAACACCATATATTTT CASSFPRGVRLVNTIYF TRBV27 . . TRBJ1-3
TGCAGCACCTCCGGGACAGGCAACTACGAGCAGTACTTC CSTSGTGNYEQYF TRBV29-1 . TRBD1 TRBJ2-7
TGTGCCAGCAGCGCGGAGCGGGAGCCTAATGAGCAGTTCTTC CASSAEREPNEQFF TRBV2 . TRBD2 TRBJ2-1
TGCAGCGTTGCCACAGGAGTTAGCTATGGCTACACCTTC CSVATGVSYGYTF TRBV29-1 . . TRBJ1-2